Each of the 30 T cell receptor beta chains below was sequenced from the same sample in a study of blood T cell repertoires in COVID-19. The assay was immunoSEQ multiplex PCR, and TCRdb's table has in-frame clones only and misses some. The table shows more than 250,000 clones, with 80% to 90% occurring only once. Material for sequencing was peripheral blood. The receptors originated from a man aged 18 to 30 who had recovered from COVID-19.

The rearrangement links TRBV25-1 to TRBJ2-5; D is perhaps TRBD1 (5 bases). Germline CDR1 is MGHDK and CDR2 is SYGVNS. The ends were cut back, 5 bases at V and 5 bases at J, with 15 bases in the middle. There are 14 residues in the CDR3. The CDR3 loop is CASSSTPKGETQYF. CDR3 sequence (DNA): TGTGCCAGCAGTAGTACACCTAAGGGGGAGACCCAGTACTTC. Full variable domain (remainder filled in from reference TRBV25-1 and TRBJ2-5): EADIYQTPRYLVIGTGKKITLECSQTMGHDKMYWYQQDPGMELHLIHYSYGVNSTEKGDLSSESTVSRIRTEHFPLTLESARPSHTSQYLCASSSTPKGETQYFGPGTRLLVL.

The rearrangement joins TRBV4-1 to TRBJ1-1, with 8 bases identical to TRBD1. CDR1 is MGHRA and CDR2 is YSYEKL in the germline V gene. The V and J ends lost 3 bases and 5 bases, in that order; junction bases with no gene match: 11. The CDR3 sequence is 16 residues long. The CDR3 nucleotides are TGCGCCAGCAGCCACGCCCCAGGACAGGGATTGACTGAAGCTTTCTTT. Translated, it gives CASSHAPGQGLTEAFF.

This clone was observed a single time. The chain carries TRBV5-5 and TRBJ2-7; D not certain. The CDR3 extends over 14 amino acids. Trimming shortened V by 1 base and J by 4 bases, and 12 bases separated the two germline ends. Germline V gives CDR1 SGHKS, CDR2 YYEKEE (reference sequence). CDR3 sequence reads: CASSLFEVLYEQYF. The CDR3 DNA sequence: TGTGCCAGCAGCTTGTTTGAGGTACTTTACGAGCAGTACTTC.

Turning to this clone: Other DNA sequences in the sample encode the same CDR3. In DNA form, the CDR3 reads TGCGCCAGCAGCTTGGGTGGGACTAGCAGCTACGAGCAGTACTTC. Translating gives CASSLGGTSSYEQYF. The V and J genes are TRBV5-1 and TRBJ2-7; 9 bases map to TRBD2. Germline V CDR1 and CDR2: SGHRS, YFSETQ. There are 15 residues in the CDR3. The junction had 4 bases not matched to a gene; V was cut back by 0 bases and J by 3 bases.

This clone appeared once. The chain uses TRBV5-6 and TRBJ2-1; 11 nucleotides match TRBD2. The trim removed 0 bases at V and 7 bases at J, leaving 9 bases unmatched. Germline V gives CDR1 SGHDT, CDR2 YYEEEE. CDR3 length equals 17 residues. The CDR3 loop reads CASSLALTSGARNEQFF. The CDR3, as DNA: TGTGCCAGCAGCTTGGCCTTGACTAGCGGGGCTAGGAATGAGCAGTTCTTC.

J is TRBJ2-1 and V is TRBV9; TRBD1 agrees at 8 bases. The V gene's germline CDR1 is SGDLS and CDR2 YYNGEE. This CDR3 contains 14 residues. V was clipped by 3 bases and J by 4 bases; unmatched bases: 3. CDR3 in amino acids: CASSADREYNEQFF. The CDR3 DNA sequence: TGTGCCAGCAGCGCGGACAGGGAGTACAATGAGCAGTTCTTC.

V gene TRBV6-5 combines with J gene TRBJ2-1, with TRBD1 matching 8 bases. V gave up 6 bases and J gave up 16 bases; unmatched junction bases: 8. CDR3 size: 11 residues. The germline V gene has CDR1 MNHEY and CDR2 SVGAGI. The DNA of the CDR3 is TGTGCCAGCAGGTCCGGGACAGGTGCTTTCTTC. It encodes CASRSGTGAFF.

This rearrangement joins TRBV13 to TRBJ2-3, with D maybe TRBD2 (5 bases). The germline CDR1 and CDR2 sequences are PRHDT and FYEKMQ (reference sequence). The length of the CDR3 is 15 residues. Trimming took 2 bases from V and 4 from J, leaving 13 bases between them. This chain's CDR3 is CASSLYVGGSDTQYF. For the CDR3, the DNA is TGTGCCAGCAGCTTATACGTAGGAGGATCAGATACGCAGTATTTT. Supplemented by reference TRBV13 and TRBJ2-3, the full variable domain reads AAGVIQSPRHLIKEKRETATLKCYPIPRHDTVYWYQQGPGQDPQFLISFYEKMQSDKGSIPDRFSAQQFSDYHSELNMSSLELGDSALYFCASSLYVGGSDTQYFGPGTRLTVL.

The V and J genes are TRBV18 and TRBJ1-2; D unclear. From germline, CDR1 is KGHSH and CDR2 LQKENI. The CDR3 is made up of 15 amino acids. V was cut by 0 bases and J by 4 bases, with 12 bases left in between. The CDR3 sequence: CASSPPSSGSYGYTF. CDR3 nucleotide sequence: TGTGCCAGCTCACCACCGTCCTCGGGGTCCTATGGCTACACCTTC.

The chain employs TRBV5-4 and TRBJ2-3, with TRBD1 identical over 7 bases. CDR1 SGHNT and CDR2 YYREEE come from the germline V gene (reference sequence). This CDR3 spans 16 amino acids. V trimming: 1 base; J trimming: 1 base; junction bases outside the gene matches: 6. Written as DNA, the CDR3 is TGTGCCAGCAGCTTGAAATGGACAGGTCGCACAGATACGCAGTATTTT. Translated: CASSLKWTGRTDTQYF.

The rearrangement links TRBV18 to TRBJ2-7, with 11 bases fitting TRBD2. Germline V gene lookup returns CDR1 KGHSH and CDR2 LQKENI. The CDR3 has 15 residues. The J segment lost 0 bases and the V segment lost 5 bases, leaving 3 bases of the junction unmatched. The CDR3, as DNA: TGTGCCAGCTCATTAACTAGCGGGAGCTCCTACGAGCAGTACTTC. This translates into CASSLTSGSSYEQYF.

The chain recombines TRBV4-2 with TRBJ1-5; weak D call: TRBD1 (5 bases). CDR3 length equals 15 residues. Germline loops: CDR1 LGHNA, CDR2 YNFKEQ. V lost 0 bases and J 5 bases, leaving 11 bases between the germline ends. The CDR3 DNA follows: TGTGCCAGCAGCCAAGACGGACAAGGCGATCAGCCCCAGCATTTT. It yields the protein CASSQDGQGDQPQHF.

V usage is TRBV5-1 and J usage is TRBJ1-2; D ambiguous. Germline V gene lookup returns CDR1 SGHRS and CDR2 YFSETQ. Trimming removed 4 bases from V and 4 bases from J, with 11 bases in between. This CDR3 contains 13 residues. Here the CDR3 reads CASSRDTSYGYTF. In DNA, the CDR3 is TGCGCCAGCAGCCGAGACACTAGCTATGGCTACACCTTC.

In its sample, this clone was seen a few times. The rearrangement joins TRBV29-1 to TRBJ2-7, with 7 nucleotides matching TRBD1. With V trimmed by 1 base and J by 9 bases, 3 bases remained unmatched. Germline CDR1 is SQVTM and CDR2 is ANQGSEA. The CDR3 has 11 amino acids. CDR3 bases: TGCAGCGTTGAAGGACAGGGTTGGCAGTACTTC. As protein: CSVEGQGWQYF.

This rearrangement joins TRBV25-1 to TRBJ2-1; TRBD2 matches 9 bases. The trim removed 4 bases at V and 8 bases at J, leaving 12 bases unmatched. Germline V gene lookup returns CDR1 MGHDK and CDR2 SYGVNS. This CDR3 region has 16 residues. CDR3 nucleotides: TGTGCCAGCAGTGGCGTTAGCGGGAGTTTTTCGGATGAGCAGTTCTTC. Translated, it gives CASSGVSGSFSDEQFF.

For the CDR3, the DNA is TGTGCCACCTACGGACCCGGGACAATGATAAATGAGCAGTTCTTC. Its protein product is CATYGPGTMINEQFF. V is TRBV2 and J is TRBJ2-1; TRBD1 might be the D (6 bases). Trimming cost V 10 bases and J 7 bases, with 23 bases left between them. The CDR3 loop spans 15 amino acids. In germline, CDR1 is SNHLY, CDR2 FYNNEI.

The chain links TRBV14 to TRBJ2-1; 13 nucleotides align to TRBD2. This CDR3 has 17 residues. V lost 0 bases and J lost 5; bases outside the gene matches: 4. CDR1 is SGHDN and CDR2 is FVKESK in the germline V gene. CDR3 region: CASSQEIGLAGDNEQFF. The CDR3 DNA sequence: TGTGCCAGCAGCCAAGAGATCGGACTAGCGGGAGACAATGAGCAGTTCTTC.

The chain has TRBV9 and TRBJ2-2, with 9 bases aligning to TRBD1. After removal of 3 bases from V and 3 bases from J, the junction contained 6 bases not matched to a gene. Germline lookup yields CDR1 SGDLS and CDR2 YYNGEE. This CDR3 has 16 residues. The CDR3 loop is CASSATGGSDTGELFF. In DNA, the CDR3 is TGTGCCAGCAGCGCCACAGGGGGCAGCGACACCGGGGAGCTGTTTTTT.

This clone was seen just once. The rearrangement joins TRBV19 to TRBJ2-3; D gene unclear. The V and J ends lost 3 bases and 3 bases respectively, with 10 bases between them. The CDR3 runs to 14 residues. From germline, CDR1 is LNHDA and CDR2 SQIVND (reference sequence). The chain's CDR3 is CASSMITETDTQYF. CDR3 DNA: TGTGCCAGTAGTATGATAACAGAAACAGATACGCAGTATTTT.

This chain links TRBV7-9 with TRBJ2-1; 8 bases fit TRBD2. The J segment lost 8 bases and the V segment lost 2 bases, leaving 5 bases of the junction unmatched. CDR3 length equals 14 residues. Germline V gene data show CDR1 as SEHNR and CDR2 as FQNEAQ (reference sequence). CDR3 loop: CASSLSGGLDEQFF. CDR3 in DNA: TGTGCCAGCAGCTTAAGCGGGGGTTTGGATGAGCAGTTCTTC.

The V call is TRBV6-2 or TRBV6-3, the J call TRBJ1-1, with 8 bases identical to TRBD1. In germline, CDR1 is MNHEY, CDR2 SVGEGT. Germline trimming cut 5 bases from V and 5 bases from J; bases unmatched to any gene: 10. The CDR3 runs 15 residues. CDR3 residues: CASSSTKQGGTEAFF. Written as DNA, the CDR3 is TGTGCCAGCAGTAGCACAAAACAGGGGGGGACTGAAGCTTTCTTT.

This clone was picked up a small number of times. The chain has TRBV10-1 and TRBJ1-1; D is uncertain. The CDR3 sequence is 12 residues long. The V end lost 7 bases, the J end lost 3 bases, and 9 bases lay between the germline ends. CDR1 is WNHNN, CDR2 SYGVQD, per germline (reference sequence). The CDR3 loop is CASIAVHTEAFF. The DNA of the CDR3 is TGCGCCAGCATAGCGGTCCACACTGAAGCTTTCTTT.

This clone was observed a few times. V usage is TRBV7-3 and J usage is TRBJ2-5, with D perhaps matching TRBD2 (6 bases). Trimming took off 3 bases at V and 5 bases at J, with 10 bases between the two ends. This CDR3 spans 13 amino acids. Germline values: CDR1 SGHTA, CDR2 FQGTGA. The CDR3: CASSLDYSETQYF. In DNA, the CDR3 is TGTGCCAGCAGCTTGGACTATTCCGAGACCCAGTACTTC.

The V and J genes are TRBV11-2 and TRBJ2-1, with 9 positions matching TRBD2. CDR3 length: 17 amino acids. Germline V gives CDR1 SGHAT, CDR2 FQNNGV. The ends lost 1 base at V and 8 bases at J; junction bases unmatched: 12. The CDR3 is CASSLVDRASGEDEQFF. CDR3 in DNA: TGTGCCAGCAGCTTAGTGGATAGAGCTAGCGGGGAGGATGAGCAGTTCTTC.

V gene TRBV6-5 combines with J gene TRBJ1-3; TRBD1 might be the D (6 bases). The V end was cut by 2 bases, the J end by 3 bases, with 11 bases between. The CDR3 spans 15 residues. Germline loops: CDR1 MNHEY, CDR2 SVGAGI. CDR3 bases: TGTGCCAGCAGTTACGACGGGACACTTGGAAACACCATATATTTT. It yields the protein CASSYDGTLGNTIYF.

To note about this clone: One end of the junction fails to match germline, which may point to a read error. The CDR3 sequence: CASSLYRVSKTGELFF. In DNA, the CDR3 is TGTGCCAGCAGTTTATACAGGGTTTCGAAAACCGGGGAGCTGTTTTTT. V and J are TRBV6-5 and TRBJ2-2, with D possibly TRBD1 on 6 matching bases. There are 16 residues in the CDR3. Looked up from germline, CDR1 is MNHEY and CDR2 is SVGAGI.

This clone was counted a single time. The chain is built from TRBV5-1 and TRBJ2-1; TRBD2 aligns across 9 bases. The germline gives CDR1 SGHRS, CDR2 YFSETQ. J was trimmed by 0 bases and V by 0 bases; bases with no gene match: 4. This CDR3 is built from 17 residues. Here the CDR3 reads CASSLDLSGSSYNEQFF. The CDR3 DNA reads TGCGCCAGCAGCTTGGACCTTAGCGGGAGCTCCTACAATGAGCAGTTCTTC.

The chain links TRBV7-2 to TRBJ1-1; perhaps TRBD1 as D (5 bases). Per the germline V gene, CDR1 is SGHTA and CDR2 is FQGNSA. V lost 3 bases and J lost 3, with 11 bases in between. The CDR3 contains 14 residues. DNA of the CDR3: TGTGCCAGCAGCTTGGGGACTGACTACACTGAAGCTTTCTTT. This sequence encodes CASSLGTDYTEAFF.

This sequence joins TRBV4-1 and TRBJ2-3, with 11 nucleotides matching TRBD2. Germline assignment: CDR1 MGHRA and CDR2 YSYEKL. J gave up 4 bases and V 3 bases, and 3 bases lay outside the gene matches. This CDR3 has 15 residues. The CDR3 DNA reads TGCGCCAGCAGCCACCTGGGACTAGCGGCAGATACGCAGTATTTT. Protein: CASSHLGLAADTQYF.

This chain connects TRBV19 to TRBJ2-3; 7 bases are shared with TRBD2. With 6 bases clipped from V and 1 base from J, the junction kept 7 bases outside the gene matches. The germline gives CDR1 LNHDA, CDR2 SQIVND (reference sequence). This CDR3 region has 15 residues. The CDR3 DNA is TGTGCCAGTAGGCCTAGACTAGCTCGCACAGATACGCAGTATTTT. Protein: CASRPRLARTDTQYF.